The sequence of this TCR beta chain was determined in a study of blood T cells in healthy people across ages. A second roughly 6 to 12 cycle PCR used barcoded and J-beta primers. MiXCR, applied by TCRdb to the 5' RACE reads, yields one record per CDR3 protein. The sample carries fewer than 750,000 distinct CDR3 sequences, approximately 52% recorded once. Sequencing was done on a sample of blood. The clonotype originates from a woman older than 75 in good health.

The CDR3 is CASSRDRPGSTDTQYF. As DNA, the CDR3 is TGCGCCAGCAGTCGGGATCGTCCGGGGAGCACAGATACGCAGTATTTT. V gene TRBV5-1 combines with J gene TRBJ2-3, with TRBD2 as a possible D gene (5 bases). Germline CDR1 and CDR2: SGHRS and YFSETQ. V dropped 5 bases and J dropped 0 bases, with 16 bases sitting between them. CDR3 length equals 16 residues.